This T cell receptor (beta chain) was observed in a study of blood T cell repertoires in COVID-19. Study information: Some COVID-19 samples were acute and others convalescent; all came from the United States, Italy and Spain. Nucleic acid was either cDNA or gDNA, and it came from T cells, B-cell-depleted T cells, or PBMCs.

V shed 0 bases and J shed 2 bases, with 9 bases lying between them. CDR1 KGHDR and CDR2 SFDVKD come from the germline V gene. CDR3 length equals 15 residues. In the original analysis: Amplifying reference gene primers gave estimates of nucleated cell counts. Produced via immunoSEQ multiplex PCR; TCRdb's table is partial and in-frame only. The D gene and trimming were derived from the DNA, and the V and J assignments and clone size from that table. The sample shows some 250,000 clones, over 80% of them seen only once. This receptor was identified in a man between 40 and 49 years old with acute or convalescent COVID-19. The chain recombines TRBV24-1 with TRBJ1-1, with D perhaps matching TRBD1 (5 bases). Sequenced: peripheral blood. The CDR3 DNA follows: TGTGCCACCAGTGATTTGCAGGGTGTCAACACTGAAGCTTTCTTT. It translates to CATSDLQGVNTEAFF.